The subject of this entry is one T cell receptor beta chain. The antigen remains unidentified. This record belongs to a study of cytomegalovirus exposure and HLA in healthy donors. Regarding the study as a whole: Cytomegalovirus-associated TCR beta chains were listed, numbering approximately 150.

The assay was immunoSEQ multiplex PCR, and TCRdb's table has in-frame clones only and misses some. This table has tens of thousands of clones, 91% appearing once. This receptor was obtained from a man between 18 and 35 years old in good health and CMV-seronegative. Sequenced material: PBMCs.

CDR3 DNA sequence: TGTGCCAGTGAGGCCTGGGCCCTGGCGGGGTACGAGCAGTACTTC. Translated: CASEAWALAGYEQYF. The chain carries TRBV2 and TRBJ2-7; TRBD2 might be the D (6 bases). From germline, CDR1 is SNHLY and CDR2 FYNNEI. Trimming removed 9 bases at V and 4 bases at J, with 22 bases between. The CDR3 totals 15 residues.